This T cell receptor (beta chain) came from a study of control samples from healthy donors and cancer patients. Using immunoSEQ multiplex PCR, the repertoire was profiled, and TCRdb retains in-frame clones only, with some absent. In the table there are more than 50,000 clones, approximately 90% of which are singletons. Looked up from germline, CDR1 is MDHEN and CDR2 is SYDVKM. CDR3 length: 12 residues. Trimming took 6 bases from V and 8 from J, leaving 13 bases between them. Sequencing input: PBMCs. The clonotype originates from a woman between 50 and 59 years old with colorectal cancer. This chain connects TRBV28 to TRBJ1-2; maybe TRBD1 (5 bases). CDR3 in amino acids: CASRSGGVGYTF. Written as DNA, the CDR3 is TGTGCCAGCAGGAGTGGGGGTGTGGGCTACACCTTC.